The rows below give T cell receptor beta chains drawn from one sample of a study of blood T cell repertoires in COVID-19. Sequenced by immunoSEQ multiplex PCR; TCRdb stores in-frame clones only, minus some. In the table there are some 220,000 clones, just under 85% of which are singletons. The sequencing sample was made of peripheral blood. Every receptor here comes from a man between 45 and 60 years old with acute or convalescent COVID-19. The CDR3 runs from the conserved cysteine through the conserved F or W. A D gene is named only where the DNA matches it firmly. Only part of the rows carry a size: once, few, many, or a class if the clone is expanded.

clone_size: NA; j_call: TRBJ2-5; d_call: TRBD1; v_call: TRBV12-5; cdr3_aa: CASGLAGTGGVETQYF; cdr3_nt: TGTGCTAGTGGTTTGGCTGGGACAGGGGGCGTAGAGACCCAGTACTTC
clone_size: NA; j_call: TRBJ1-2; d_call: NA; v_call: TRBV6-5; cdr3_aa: CASSFDQGTTHGYTF; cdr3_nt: TGTGCCAGCAGTTTTGACCAGGGGACTACGCATGGCTACACCTTC
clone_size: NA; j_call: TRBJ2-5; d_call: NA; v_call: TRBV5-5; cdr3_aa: CASSWEVGGSETQYF; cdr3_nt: TGTGCCAGCAGCTGGGAAGTAGGGGGTAGCGAGACCCAGTACTTC
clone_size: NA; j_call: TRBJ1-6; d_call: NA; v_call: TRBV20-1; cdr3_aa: CSASVQAYNSPLHF; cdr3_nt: TGCAGTGCTAGTGTACAGGCGTATAATTCACCCCTCCACTTT
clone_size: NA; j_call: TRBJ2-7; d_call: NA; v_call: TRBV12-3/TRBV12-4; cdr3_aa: CASSLASAREQYF; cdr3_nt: TGTGCCAGCAGTTTAGCCAGTGCTCGAGAGCAGTACTTC
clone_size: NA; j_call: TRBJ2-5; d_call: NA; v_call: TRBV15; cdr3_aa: CATIRGGAGASTQYF; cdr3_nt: TGTGCCACCATAAGGGGTGGGGCAGGGGCCTCGACCCAGTACTTC
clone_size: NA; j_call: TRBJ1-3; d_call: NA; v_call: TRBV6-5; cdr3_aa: CASSYLTGGPGNTIYF; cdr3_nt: TGTGCCAGCAGTTACCTGACGGGGGGGCCTGGAAACACCATATATTTT
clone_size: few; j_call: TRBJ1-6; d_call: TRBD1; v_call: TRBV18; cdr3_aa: CASSPGTGGEGNSPLHF; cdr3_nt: TGTGCCAGCTCACCAGGAACAGGGGGCGAAGGGAATTCACCCCTCCACTTT
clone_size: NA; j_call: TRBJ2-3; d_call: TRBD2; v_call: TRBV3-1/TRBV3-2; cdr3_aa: CASSQDQAGGLTDTQYF; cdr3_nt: TGTGCCAGCAGCCAAGATCAGGCGGGGGGGCTGACGGATACGCAGTATTTT
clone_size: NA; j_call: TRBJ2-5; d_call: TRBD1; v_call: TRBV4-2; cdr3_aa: CASSLADRGEETQYF; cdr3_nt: TGTGCCAGCAGCCTCGCGGACAGGGGAGAAGAGACCCAGTACTTC
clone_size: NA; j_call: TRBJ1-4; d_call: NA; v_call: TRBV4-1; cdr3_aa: CASRRGSTNEKLFF; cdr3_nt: TGCGCCAGCAGAAGGGGATCAACTAATGAAAAACTGTTTTTT
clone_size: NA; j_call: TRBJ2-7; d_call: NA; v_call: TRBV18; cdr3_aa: CASSPGQTYEQYF; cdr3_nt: TGTGCCAGCTCACCGGGACAAACCTACGAGCAGTACTTC
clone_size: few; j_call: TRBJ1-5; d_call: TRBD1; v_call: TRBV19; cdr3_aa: CASSIIGTDYYNQPQHF; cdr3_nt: TGTGCCAGTAGTATCATCGGGACAGATTACTACAATCAGCCCCAGCATTTT
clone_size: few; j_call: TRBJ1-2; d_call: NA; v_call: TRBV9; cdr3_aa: CASSVGGRYTF; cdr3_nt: TGTGCCAGCAGCGTAGGAGGTCGCTACACCTTC
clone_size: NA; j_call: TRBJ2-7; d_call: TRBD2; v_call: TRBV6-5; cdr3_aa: CASSPRIAGDGEQYF; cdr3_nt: TGTGCCAGCAGCCCCCGGATAGCGGGAGATGGCGAGCAGTACTTC
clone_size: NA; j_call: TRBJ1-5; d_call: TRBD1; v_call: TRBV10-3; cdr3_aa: CAISERTGVEQPQHF; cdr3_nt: TGTGCCATCAGTGAAAGGACAGGGGTTGAGCAGCCCCAGCATTTT
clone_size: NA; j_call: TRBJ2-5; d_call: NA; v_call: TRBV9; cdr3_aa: CASSGRASQTQYF; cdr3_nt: TGTGCCAGCAGCGGCAGGGCGTCGCAGACCCAGTACTTC
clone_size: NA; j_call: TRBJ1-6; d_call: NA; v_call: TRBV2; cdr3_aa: CASKKDSFRSPLHF; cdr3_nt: TGTGCCAGCAAAAAGGACAGCTTTCGCTCACCCCTCCACTTT
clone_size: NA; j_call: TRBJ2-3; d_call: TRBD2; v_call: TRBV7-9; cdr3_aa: CASSAGLAGRDTQYF; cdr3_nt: TGTGCCAGCAGCGCCGGACTAGCTGGGAGAGATACGCAGTATTTT
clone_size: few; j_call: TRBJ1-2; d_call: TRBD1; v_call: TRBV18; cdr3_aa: CASSPSGTGVAGYTF; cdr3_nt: TGTGCCAGCTCACCATCCGGGACAGGGGTTGCAGGCTACACCTTC
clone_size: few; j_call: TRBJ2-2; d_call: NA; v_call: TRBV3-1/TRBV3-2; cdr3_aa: CASSLKLVAYTGELFF; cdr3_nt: TGTGCCAGCAGTTTGAAACTAGTTGCATACACCGGGGAGCTGTTTTTT
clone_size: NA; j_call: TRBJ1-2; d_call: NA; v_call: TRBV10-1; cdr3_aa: CASSRTGNYGYTF; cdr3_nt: TGCGCCAGCAGTCGTACGGGAAACTATGGCTACACCTTC
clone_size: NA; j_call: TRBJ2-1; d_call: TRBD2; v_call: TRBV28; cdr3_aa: CASVPGAGGFYNEQFF; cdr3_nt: TGTGCCAGCGTACCGGGGGCGGGAGGTTTCTACAATGAGCAGTTCTTC
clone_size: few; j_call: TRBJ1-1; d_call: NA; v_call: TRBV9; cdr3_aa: CASSQTAGNTEAFF; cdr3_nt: TGTGCCAGCAGCCAGACGGCAGGGAACACTGAAGCTTTCTTT
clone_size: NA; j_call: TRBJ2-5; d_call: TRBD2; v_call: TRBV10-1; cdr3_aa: CASSEGLAGGQETQYF; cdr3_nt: TGCGCCAGCAGTGAGGGGCTAGCGGGGGGCCAAGAGACCCAGTACTTC
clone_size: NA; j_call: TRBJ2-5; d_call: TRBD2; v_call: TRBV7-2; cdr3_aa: CASRPRGGRAETQYF; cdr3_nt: TGTGCCAGCAGGCCTCGTGGGGGGAGGGCTGAGACCCAGTACTTC
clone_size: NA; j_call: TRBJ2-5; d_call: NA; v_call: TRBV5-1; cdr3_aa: CASSRYREQETQYF; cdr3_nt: TGCGCCAGCAGCCGATACAGGGAACAAGAGACCCAGTACTTC
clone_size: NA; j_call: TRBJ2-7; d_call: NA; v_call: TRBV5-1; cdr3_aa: CASMSSSSYEQYF; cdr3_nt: TGCGCCAGCATGAGTAGCTCATCCTACGAGCAGTACTTC
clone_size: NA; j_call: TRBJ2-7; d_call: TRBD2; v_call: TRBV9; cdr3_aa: CASSATSGSHEQYF; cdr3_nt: TGTGCCAGCAGCGCGACTAGCGGGAGCCACGAGCAGTACTTC
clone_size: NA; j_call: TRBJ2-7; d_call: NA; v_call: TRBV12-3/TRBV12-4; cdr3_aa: CASSPGQGYEQYF; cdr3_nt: TGTGCCAGCAGCCCGGGACAAGGCTACGAGCAGTACTTC
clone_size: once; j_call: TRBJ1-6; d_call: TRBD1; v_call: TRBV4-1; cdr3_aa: CASSPLGQGSSPLHF; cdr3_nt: TGCGCCAGCAGCCCCTTAGGACAGGGCTCTTCACCCCTCCACTTT
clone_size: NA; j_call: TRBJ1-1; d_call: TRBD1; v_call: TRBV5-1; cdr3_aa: CASSLKMDWDRAAFF; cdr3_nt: TGCGCCAGCAGCTTGAAAATGGACTGGGACAGGGCGGCTTTCTTT
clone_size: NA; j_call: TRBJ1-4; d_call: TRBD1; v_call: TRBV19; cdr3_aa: CASSRQGGDEKLFF; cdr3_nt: TGTGCCAGTAGTCGACAGGGGGGGGATGAAAAACTGTTTTTT
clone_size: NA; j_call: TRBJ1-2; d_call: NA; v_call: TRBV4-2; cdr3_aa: CASSQPGGADGYTF; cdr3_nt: TGTGCCAGCAGCCAACCGGGGGGCGCAGATGGCTACACCTTC
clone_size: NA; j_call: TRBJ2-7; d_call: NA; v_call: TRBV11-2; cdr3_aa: CASSLVSGSSYEQYF; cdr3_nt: TGTGCCAGCAGCTTAGTTTCGGGTAGCTCCTACGAGCAGTACTTC
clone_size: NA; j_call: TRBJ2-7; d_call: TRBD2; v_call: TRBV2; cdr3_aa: CASPPGLAGGSSYEQYF; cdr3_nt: TGTGCCAGTCCACCGGGACTAGCGGGAGGGAGCTCCTACGAGCAGTACTTC
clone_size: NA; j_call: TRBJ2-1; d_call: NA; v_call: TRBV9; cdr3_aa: CASSVFLGSSYNEQFF; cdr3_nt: TGTGCCAGCAGCGTATTTTTAGGGAGTTCCTACAATGAGCAGTTCTTC
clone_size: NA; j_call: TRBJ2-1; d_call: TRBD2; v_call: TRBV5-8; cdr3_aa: CASSPLGTVAGTYNEQFF; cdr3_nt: TGTGCCAGCAGCCCTCTCGGGACTGTAGCGGGAACCTACAATGAGCAGTTCTTC
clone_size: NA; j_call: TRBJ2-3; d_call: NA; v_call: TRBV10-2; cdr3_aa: CASSEAGAADTQYF; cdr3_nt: TGCGCCAGCAGTGAGGCGGGGGCGGCAGATACGCAGTATTTT
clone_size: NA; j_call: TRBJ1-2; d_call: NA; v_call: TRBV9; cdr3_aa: CASSDTGIGYTF; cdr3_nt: TGTGCCAGCAGCGATACAGGGATTGGCTACACCTTC
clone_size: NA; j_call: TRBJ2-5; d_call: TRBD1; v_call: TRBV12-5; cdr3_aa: CASGLGRQGARGTQYF; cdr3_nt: TGTGCTAGTGGTTTGGGAAGACAGGGGGCCAGGGGGACCCAGTACTTC
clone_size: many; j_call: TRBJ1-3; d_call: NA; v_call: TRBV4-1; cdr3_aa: CASSPGSLLYDSGNTIYF; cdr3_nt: TGCGCCAGCAGCCCAGGGTCATTACTATATGACAGTGGAAACACCATATATTTT
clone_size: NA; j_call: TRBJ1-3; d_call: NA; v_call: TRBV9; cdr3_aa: CASSAGLPRGNTIYF; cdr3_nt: TGTGCCAGCAGCGCGGGACTTCCGAGGGGAAACACCATATATTTT
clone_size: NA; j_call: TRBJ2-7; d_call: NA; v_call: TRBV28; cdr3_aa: CASSPGLASYEQYF; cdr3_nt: TGTGCCAGCAGCCCCGGTCTAGCCTCCTACGAGCAGTACTTC
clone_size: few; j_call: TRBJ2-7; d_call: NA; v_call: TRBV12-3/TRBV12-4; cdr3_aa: CASSLSNLEQYF; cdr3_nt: TGTGCCAGCAGTCTATCGAACCTCGAGCAGTACTTC
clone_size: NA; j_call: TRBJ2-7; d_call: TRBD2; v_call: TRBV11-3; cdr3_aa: CASSSLWVAGERLEQYF; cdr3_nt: TGTGCCAGCAGCTCCCTTTGGGTAGCGGGAGAACGTTTAGAGCAGTACTTC
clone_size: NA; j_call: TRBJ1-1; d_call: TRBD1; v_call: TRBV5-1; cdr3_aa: CASSAEQGVTEAFF; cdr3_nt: TGCGCCAGCAGCGCGGAGCAGGGGGTCACTGAAGCTTTCTTT
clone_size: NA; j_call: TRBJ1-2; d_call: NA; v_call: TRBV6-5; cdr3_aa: CASSSGGRGSGYGYTF; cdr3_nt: TGTGCCAGCAGTTCGGGGGGAAGGGGGTCAGGGTATGGCTACACCTTC
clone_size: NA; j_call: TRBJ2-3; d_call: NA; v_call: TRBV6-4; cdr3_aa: CASSVSSGYTDTQYF; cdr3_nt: TGTGCCAGCAGTGTATCTTCCGGGTACACAGATACGCAGTATTTT
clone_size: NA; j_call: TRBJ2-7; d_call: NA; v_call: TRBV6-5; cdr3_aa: CASSFTREGEQYF; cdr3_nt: TGTGCCAGCAGTTTCACCAGAGAGGGCGAGCAGTACTTC
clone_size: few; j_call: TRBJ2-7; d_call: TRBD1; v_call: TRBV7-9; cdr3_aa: CASSLGAGGEQYF; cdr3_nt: TGTGCCAGCAGCTTAGGGGCAGGGGGCGAGCAGTACTTC
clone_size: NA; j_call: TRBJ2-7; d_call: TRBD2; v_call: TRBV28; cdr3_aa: CASSLVREASYEQYF; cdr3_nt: TGTGCCAGCAGTTTGGTGCGGGAGGCCTCCTACGAGCAGTACTTC
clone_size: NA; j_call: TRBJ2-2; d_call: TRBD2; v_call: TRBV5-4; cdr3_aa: CASSFSGRATGELFF; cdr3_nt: TGTGCCAGCAGCTTTAGCGGGAGGGCCACCGGGGAGCTGTTTTTT
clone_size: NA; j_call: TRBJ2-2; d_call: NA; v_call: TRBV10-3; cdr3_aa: CATGGSGELFF; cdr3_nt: TGTGCCACAGGGGGGTCCGGGGAGCTGTTTTTT